The clone carrying this T cell receptor (beta chain) has just a few counts. Its antigen is not known. This sample is drawn from a study of CD8 T cells in ankylosing spondylitis. Study-wide results and caveats: Seemingly characteristic of ankylosing spondylitis blood was a TCR beta motif consisting of roughly 8 highly homologous variants.

Libraries of TCR beta came from quantitative 5'-RACE with molecular barcodes. TCRdb independently ran MiXCR on the 5' RACE reads; one entry per CDR3 protein. The repertoire has under 950,000 distinct CDR3 sequences, over 15% of them found once; the top ten carry around a fifth. Sequenced input: blood, either unsorted or a sorted T cell fraction (not recorded which). The clonotype was recovered from a male donor with ankylosing spondylitis.

In DNA, the CDR3 is TGCAGCGTCGCAGTGCAGGCCGGGTCAGATACGCAGTATTTT. This translates into CSVAVQAGSDTQYF. This chain connects TRBV29-1 to TRBJ2-3, with no clear D. Germline CDR1 SQVTM, CDR2 ANQGSEA. V was shortened by 6 bases and J by 4 bases, with 17 bases between the two germline ends. The CDR3 extends over 14 amino acids.